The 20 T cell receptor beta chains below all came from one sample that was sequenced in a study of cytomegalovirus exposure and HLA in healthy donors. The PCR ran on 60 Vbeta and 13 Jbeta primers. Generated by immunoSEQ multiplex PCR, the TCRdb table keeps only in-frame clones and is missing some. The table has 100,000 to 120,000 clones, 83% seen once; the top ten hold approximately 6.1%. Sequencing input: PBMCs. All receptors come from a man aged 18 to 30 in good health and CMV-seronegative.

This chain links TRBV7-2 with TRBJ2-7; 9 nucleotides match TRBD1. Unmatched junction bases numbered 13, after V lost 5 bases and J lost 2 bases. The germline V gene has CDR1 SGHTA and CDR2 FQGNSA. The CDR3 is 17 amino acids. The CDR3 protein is CASSIISGTGHPYEQYF. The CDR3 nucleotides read TGTGCCAGCAGCATAATCTCGGGGACAGGGCATCCCTACGAGCAGTACTTC.

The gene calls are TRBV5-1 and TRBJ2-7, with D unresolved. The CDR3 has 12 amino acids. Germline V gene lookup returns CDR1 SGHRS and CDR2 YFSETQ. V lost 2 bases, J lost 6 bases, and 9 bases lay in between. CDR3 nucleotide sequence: TGCGCCAGCAGCTTAACTTCGAGCGAGCAGTACTTC. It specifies CASSLTSSEQYF.

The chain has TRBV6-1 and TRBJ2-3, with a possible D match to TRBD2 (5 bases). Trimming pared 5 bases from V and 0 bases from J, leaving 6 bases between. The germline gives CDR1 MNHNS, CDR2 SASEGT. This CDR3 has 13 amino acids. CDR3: CASSWTSTDTQYF. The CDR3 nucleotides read TGTGCCAGCAGTTGGACTAGCACAGATACGCAGTATTTT.

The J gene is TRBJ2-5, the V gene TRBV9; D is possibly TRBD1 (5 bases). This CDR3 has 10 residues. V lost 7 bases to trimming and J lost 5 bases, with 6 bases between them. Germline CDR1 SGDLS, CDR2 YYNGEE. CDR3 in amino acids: CASSGETQYF. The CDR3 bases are TGTGCCAGCTCAGGGGAGACCCAGTACTTC. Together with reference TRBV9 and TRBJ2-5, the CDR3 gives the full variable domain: DSGVTQTPKHLITATGQRVTLRCSPRSGDLSVYWYQQSLDQGLQFLIQYYNGEERAKGNILERFSAQQFPDLHSELNLSSLELGDSALYFCASSGETQYFGPGTRLLVL.

CDR3 region: CASDPGVAGAAYEQYF. As DNA, the CDR3 is TGCGCCAGTGATCCAGGGGTAGCGGGAGCGGCCTACGAGCAGTACTTC. The rearrangement joins TRBV23-1 to TRBJ2-7, with 9 positions matching TRBD2. TRBV23-1 has ORF status, its function being uncertain. V shed 9 bases and J 2 bases; nucleotides not matched to a gene: 14. This CDR3 has 16 amino acids.

CDR3 sequence: CASSIDRSNTGELFF. CDR3 DNA: TGTGCCAGCAGCATCGACAGATCGAACACCGGGGAGCTGTTTTTT. This chain connects TRBV5-4 to TRBJ2-2; weak D call: TRBD1 (5 bases). The CDR3 length is 15 residues. The V end lost 4 bases, the J end lost 0 bases, and 10 bases lay between the germline ends. The germline CDR1 and CDR2 sequences are SGHNT and YYREEE (reference sequence).

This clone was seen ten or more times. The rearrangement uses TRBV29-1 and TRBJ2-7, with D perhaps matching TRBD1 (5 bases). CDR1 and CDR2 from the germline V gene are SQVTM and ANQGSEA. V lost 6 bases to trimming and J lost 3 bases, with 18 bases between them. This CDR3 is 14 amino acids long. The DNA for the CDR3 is TGCAGCGTCATCGGATCAGGGTCGGACTACGAGCAGTACTTC. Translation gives CSVIGSGSDYEQYF.

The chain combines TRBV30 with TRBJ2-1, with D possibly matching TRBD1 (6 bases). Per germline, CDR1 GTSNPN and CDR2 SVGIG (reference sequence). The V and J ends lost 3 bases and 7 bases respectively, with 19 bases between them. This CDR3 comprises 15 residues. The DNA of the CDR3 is TGTGCCTGGAGCGGACAGCCCCAAGTGAGAAATGAGCAGTTCTTC. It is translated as CAWSGQPQVRNEQFF.

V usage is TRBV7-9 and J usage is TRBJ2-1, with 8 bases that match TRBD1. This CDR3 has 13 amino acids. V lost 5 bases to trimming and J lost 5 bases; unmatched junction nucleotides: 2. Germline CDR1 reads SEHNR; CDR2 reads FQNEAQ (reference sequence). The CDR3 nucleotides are TGTGCCAGCAGCCCACAGGGGGACAATGAGCAGTTCTTC. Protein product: CASSPQGDNEQFF.

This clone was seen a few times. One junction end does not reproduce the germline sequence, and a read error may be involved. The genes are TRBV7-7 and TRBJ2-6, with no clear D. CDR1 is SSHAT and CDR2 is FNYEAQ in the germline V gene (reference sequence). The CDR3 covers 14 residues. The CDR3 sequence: CASSQFSGANVLTF. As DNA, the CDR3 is TGTGCTAGCAGTCAGTTCTCTGGGGCCAACGTCCTGACTTTC.

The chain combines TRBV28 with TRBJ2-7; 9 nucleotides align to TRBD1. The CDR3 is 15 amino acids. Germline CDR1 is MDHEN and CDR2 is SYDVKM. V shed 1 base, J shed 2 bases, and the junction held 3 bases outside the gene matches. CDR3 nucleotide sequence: TGTGCCAGCAGTTTATTGGGACAGGGAACCTACGAGCAGTACTTC. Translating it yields CASSLLGQGTYEQYF.

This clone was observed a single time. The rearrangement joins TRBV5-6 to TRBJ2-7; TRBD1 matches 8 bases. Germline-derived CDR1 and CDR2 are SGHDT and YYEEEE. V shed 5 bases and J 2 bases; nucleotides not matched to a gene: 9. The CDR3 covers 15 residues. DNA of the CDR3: TGTGCCAGCAGGGTGGGTGGACAGGGCGCCTACGAGCAGTACTTC. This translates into CASRVGGQGAYEQYF.

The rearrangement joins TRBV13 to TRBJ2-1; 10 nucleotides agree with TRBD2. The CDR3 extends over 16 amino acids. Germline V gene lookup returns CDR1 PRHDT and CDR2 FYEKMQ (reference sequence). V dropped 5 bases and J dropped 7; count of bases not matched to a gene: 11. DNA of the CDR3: TGTGCCAGCAGCGCGGACGGACTAGCGGCGTCAAATGAGCAGTTCTTC. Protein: CASSADGLAASNEQFF.

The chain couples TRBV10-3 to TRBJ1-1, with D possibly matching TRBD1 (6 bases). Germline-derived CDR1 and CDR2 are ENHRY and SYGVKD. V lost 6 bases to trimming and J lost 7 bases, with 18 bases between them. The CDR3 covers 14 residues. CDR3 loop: CAIRWTDGRGEAFF. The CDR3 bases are TGTGCCATCAGATGGACAGACGGCCGGGGTGAAGCTTTCTTT.

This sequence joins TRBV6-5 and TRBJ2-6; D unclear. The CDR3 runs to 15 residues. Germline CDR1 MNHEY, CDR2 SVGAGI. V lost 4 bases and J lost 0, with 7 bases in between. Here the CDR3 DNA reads TGTGCCAGCAGTTTACAAAGCTCTGGGGCCAACGTCCTGACTTTC. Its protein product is CASSLQSSGANVLTF.

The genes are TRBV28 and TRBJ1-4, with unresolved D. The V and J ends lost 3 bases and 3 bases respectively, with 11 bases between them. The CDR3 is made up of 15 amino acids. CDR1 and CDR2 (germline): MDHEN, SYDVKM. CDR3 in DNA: TGTGCCAGCAGTTTGGGGAGGCAGCCTAATGAAAAACTGTTTTTT. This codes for CASSLGRQPNEKLFF.

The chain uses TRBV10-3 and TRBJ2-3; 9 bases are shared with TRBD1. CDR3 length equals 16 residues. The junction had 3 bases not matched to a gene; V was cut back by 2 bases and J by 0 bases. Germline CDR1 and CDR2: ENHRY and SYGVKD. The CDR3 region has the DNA TGTGCCATCAGTGAGCCGGGGACAGGGAGCACAGATACGCAGTATTTT. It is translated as CAISEPGTGSTDTQYF.

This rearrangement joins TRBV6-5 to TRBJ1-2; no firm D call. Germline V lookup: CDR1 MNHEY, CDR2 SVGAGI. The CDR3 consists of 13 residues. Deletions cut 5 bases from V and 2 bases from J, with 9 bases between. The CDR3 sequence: CASSRQPNYGYTF. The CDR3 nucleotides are TGTGCCAGCAGTAGACAACCAAACTATGGCTACACCTTC.

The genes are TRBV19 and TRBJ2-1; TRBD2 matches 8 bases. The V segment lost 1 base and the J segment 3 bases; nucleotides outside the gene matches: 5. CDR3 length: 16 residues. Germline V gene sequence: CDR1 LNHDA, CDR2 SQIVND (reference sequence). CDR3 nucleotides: TGTGCCAGTAGTATAGGCGGGAGGCCCGACTACAATGAGCAGTTCTTC. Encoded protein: CASSIGGRPDYNEQFF.

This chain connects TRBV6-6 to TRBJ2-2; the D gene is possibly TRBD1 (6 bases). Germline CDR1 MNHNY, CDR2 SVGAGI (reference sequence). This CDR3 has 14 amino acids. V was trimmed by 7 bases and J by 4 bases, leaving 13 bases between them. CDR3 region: CASNPTGPTGELFF. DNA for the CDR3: TGTGCCAGCAATCCAACAGGGCCCACCGGGGAGCTGTTTTTT.